The 18 T cell receptor beta chains below come from one sample, sequenced in a study of post-analysis software for immune sequencing data. The study's findings and limits: About five TRBV segments, including TRBV5-6, TRBV5-1 and TRBV20-1, were more frequent in patients than controls.

Their target antigens are unknown. Unique molecular identifiers were carried by the TCR beta cDNA libraries. MiXCR, run by TCRdb on the PCR reads, gives a single entry per CDR3 protein. The sample holds hundreds of thousands of distinct CDR3 sequences, around 60% seen once. Source material: blood. Source of these receptors: a girl aged 2-10 years with multiple sclerosis.

The V call is TRBV29-1, the J call TRBJ2-7, with D perhaps matching TRBD1 (6 bases). In germline, CDR1 is SQVTM, CDR2 ANQGSEA. V was trimmed by 7 bases and J by 6 bases, leaving 13 bases between them. This CDR3 has 11 residues. As DNA, the CDR3 is TGCAGCGCGGACAGTTCGGGCGAGCAGTACTTC. Protein: CSADSSGEQYF.

This clonotype was counted a few times. This sequence joins TRBV29-1 and TRBJ2-7; 13 nucleotides line up with TRBD2. V trimming: 6 bases; J trimming: 3 bases; junction bases outside the gene matches: 11. Germline V gives CDR1 SQVTM, CDR2 ANQGSEA. This CDR3 comprises 16 residues. Here the CDR3 DNA reads TGCAGCGTCGCGGGACTAGCGGGAAGCTGGGGCTACGAGCAGTACTTC. Its protein is CSVAGLAGSWGYEQYF.

The chain is built from TRBV6-2 or TRBV6-3 and TRBJ2-7; TRBD2 matches 9 bases. Germline assignment: CDR1 MNHEY and CDR2 SVGEGT. V lost 5 bases, J lost 3 bases, and 8 bases stayed unmatched. CDR3 length: 15 amino acids. CDR3 residues: CASSHLAGSDYEQYF. DNA of the CDR3: TGTGCCAGCAGTCACCTAGCGGGGAGTGACTACGAGCAGTACTTC.

As to this clonotype: Germline and junction disagree at one end, which may indicate a read error. The chain is built from TRBV10-3 and TRBJ2-1, with D possibly matching TRBD2 (6 bases). There are 14 residues in the CDR3. Germline V gives CDR1 ENHRY, CDR2 SYGVKD. The CDR3 sequence is CAISISGAYNGQFF. CDR3 nucleotide sequence: TGTGCCATCAGTATTAGCGGAGCCTACAATGGGCAGTTCTTC.

This clonotype was detected once. The junction does not match germline at one end; this may be a read error. The chain uses TRBV27 and TRBJ1-6; 7 nucleotides align to TRBD1. This CDR3 spans 15 amino acids. Looked up from germline, CDR1 is MNHEY and CDR2 is SMNVEV (reference sequence). This CDR3 reads CAGSLGDRAGSPLHF. The CDR3 coding sequence is TGTGCCGGCAGTTTAGGCGACAGGGCGGGTTCACCCCTCCACTTT.

The chain uses TRBV6-1 and TRBJ2-1; 10 bases are a match to TRBD2. Trimming took 11 bases from V and 0 from J; bases not matched to a gene: 16. This CDR3 is 18 amino acids long. Per the germline V gene, CDR1 is MNHNS and CDR2 is SASEGT. This CDR3 reads CAAGDPSGGTSSYNEQFF. CDR3 DNA sequence: TGTGCCGCAGGGGACCCTAGCGGGGGAACTAGCTCCTACAATGAGCAGTTCTTC.

This clonotype was counted ten times or more. The chain joins TRBV6-1 to TRBJ2-1; 9 bases are a match to TRBD1. The germline V gene encodes CDR1 MNHNS and CDR2 SASEGT. Losses at the gene ends were 4 bases for V and 8 bases for J; bases not matched to a gene: 6. CDR3 length: 14 amino acids. The CDR3 is CASSGGQGGDEQFF. CDR3 coding DNA: TGTGCCAGCAGTGGGGGACAGGGAGGGGATGAGCAGTTCTTC.

V usage is TRBV5-1 and J usage is TRBJ2-6; TRBD1 aligns across 7 bases. Germline trimming cut 1 base from V and 2 bases from J; bases unmatched to any gene: 3. Germline V gene data show CDR1 as SGHRS and CDR2 as YFSETQ. This CDR3 region has 16 residues. DNA for the CDR3: TGCGCCAGCAGCTTGACAGGGGTCGCTGGGGCCAACGTCCTGACTTTC. Its translation: CASSLTGVAGANVLTF.

This clonotype was detected only a few times. The chain couples TRBV29-1 to TRBJ2-5; the D gene is possibly TRBD2 (5 bases). Germline V gene lookup returns CDR1 SQVTM and CDR2 ANQGSEA. Trimming left V 1 base short and J 5 bases short, with 8 bases between. This CDR3 is 12 amino acids long. The CDR3 nucleotides are TGCAGCGTTGAAGCTAGCTGGGAGACCCAGTACTTC. Its translation is CSVEASWETQYF.

The J gene is TRBJ2-3, the V gene TRBV6-1; D might be TRBD2 (6 bases). CDR3 length: 15 amino acids. V was clipped by 4 bases and J by 5 bases, with 16 bases between them. Per the germline V gene, CDR1 is MNHNS and CDR2 is SASEGT. The CDR3 reads CASSVPTRYKDTQYF. The CDR3 DNA reads as TGTGCCAGCAGTGTACCGACTAGATATAAAGATACGCAGTATTTT.

The chain recombines TRBV15 with TRBJ1-4; D is ambiguous. This CDR3 spans 12 amino acids. CDR1 is LNHNV, CDR2 YYDKDF, per germline (reference sequence). Trimming stripped 0 bases from V and 16 bases from J, with 12 bases between. The CDR3 bases are TGTGCCACCAGCAGAGATACCGGGTTTCCGTTTTTT. It specifies CATSRDTGFPFF.

The V and J genes are TRBV4-1 and TRBJ2-2; unclear D gene. This CDR3 has 18 residues. V was cut by 0 bases and J by 5 bases, with 19 bases left in between. Germline CDR1 is MGHRA and CDR2 is YSYEKL. The CDR3 DNA reads TGCGCCAGCAGCCAAGACCCCCCAGGCGAGAGTGTGACCGGGGAGCTGTTTTTT. Encoded protein: CASSQDPPGESVTGELFF.

The chain uses TRBV20-1 and TRBJ2-1; D may correspond to TRBD1 or TRBD2 (6 bases each). The germline V and J ends were trimmed by 2 bases and 6 bases, with 14 bases remaining between them. Germline values: CDR1 DFQATT, CDR2 SNEGSKA (reference sequence). CDR3 length: 14 amino acids. CDR3 in amino acids: CSARWGAKGNEQFF. The CDR3 DNA reads TGCAGTGCTAGATGGGGGGCCAAAGGCAATGAGCAGTTCTTC.

The table lists this clonotype with a few counts. The CDR3 DNA follows: TGTGCCAGCAGTGAATCGGAGGGTACCTACGAGCAGTACTTC. Protein: CASSESEGTYEQYF. The V and J genes are TRBV25-1 and TRBJ2-7; maybe TRBD2 (6 bases). The germline CDR1 and CDR2 sequences are MGHDK and SYGVNS. V was trimmed by 1 base and J by 2 bases, leaving 9 bases between them. CDR3 length: 14 residues.

This clonotype has a handful of counts. The chain employs TRBV7-9 and TRBJ1-2, with 9 bases lining up with TRBD1. The germline V gene has CDR1 SEHNR and CDR2 FQNEAQ (reference sequence). V lost 3 bases, J lost 6 bases, and 14 bases stayed unmatched. The CDR3 is 17 amino acids. The DNA of the CDR3 is TGTGCCAGCAGCTTTAGCAAGATCCCGACAGGGGGTGATGGCTACACCTTC. Its protein is CASSFSKIPTGGDGYTF.

This chain links TRBV21-1 with TRBJ2-4; the table calls TRBD1, which could not be checked here. TRBV21-1 is annotated as a pseudogene. The CDR3 spans 15 residues. CDR3: CASSFPTAAKNIQYF. The CDR3 bases are TGTGCCAGCAGCTTTCCGACAGCAGCCAAAAACATTCAGTACTTC.

The V call is TRBV6-5, the J call TRBJ1-1, with D uncertain. CDR3 length: 14 residues. The V end was cut by 0 bases, the J end by 6 bases, with 11 bases between. Germline V gene data show CDR1 as MNHEY and CDR2 as SVGAGI. CDR3 loop: CASSYSMSTAEAFF. CDR3 sequence (DNA): TGTGCCAGCAGTTACTCGATGAGTACCGCTGAAGCTTTCTTT.

This clonotype was counted only a few times. The chain links TRBV6-5 to TRBJ2-7; perhaps D is TRBD1 or TRBD2 (5 bases each). The J call may be incorrect, as the DNA end agrees better with TRBJ2-5. The CDR3 has 13 amino acids. Germline CDR1 and CDR2: MNHEY and SVGAGI. CDR3 amino acids: CASHGATRETQYF. The DNA of the CDR3 is TGTGCCAGCCACGGGGCTACACGGGAGACCCAGTACTTC.